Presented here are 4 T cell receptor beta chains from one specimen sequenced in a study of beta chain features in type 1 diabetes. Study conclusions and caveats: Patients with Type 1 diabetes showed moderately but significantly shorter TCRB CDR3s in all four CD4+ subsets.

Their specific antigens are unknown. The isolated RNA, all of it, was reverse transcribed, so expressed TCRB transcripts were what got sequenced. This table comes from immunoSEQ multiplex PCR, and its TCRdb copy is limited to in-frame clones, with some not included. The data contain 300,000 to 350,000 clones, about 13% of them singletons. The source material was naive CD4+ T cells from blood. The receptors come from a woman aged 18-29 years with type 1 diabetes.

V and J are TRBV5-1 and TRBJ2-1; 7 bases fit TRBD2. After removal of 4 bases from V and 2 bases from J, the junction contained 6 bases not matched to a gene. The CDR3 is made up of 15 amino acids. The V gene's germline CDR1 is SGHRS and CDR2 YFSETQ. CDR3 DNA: TGCGCCAGCAGCCCTAGCGGCTACACCTACAATGAGCAGTTCTTC. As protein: CASSPSGYTYNEQFF. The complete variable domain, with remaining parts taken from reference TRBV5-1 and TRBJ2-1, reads KAGVTQTPRYLIKTRGQQVTLSCSPISGHRSVSWYQQTPGQGLQFLFEYFSETQRNKGNFPGRFSGRQFSNSRSEMNVSTLELGDSALYLCASSPSGYTYNEQFFGPGTRLTVL.

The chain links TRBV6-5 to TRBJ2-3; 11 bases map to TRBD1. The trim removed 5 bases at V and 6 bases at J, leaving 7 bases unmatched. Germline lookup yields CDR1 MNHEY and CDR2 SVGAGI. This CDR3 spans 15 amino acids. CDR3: CASSRTGGLKDTQYF. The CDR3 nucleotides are TGTGCCAGCAGTAGGACAGGGGGCCTAAAGGATACGCAGTATTTT.

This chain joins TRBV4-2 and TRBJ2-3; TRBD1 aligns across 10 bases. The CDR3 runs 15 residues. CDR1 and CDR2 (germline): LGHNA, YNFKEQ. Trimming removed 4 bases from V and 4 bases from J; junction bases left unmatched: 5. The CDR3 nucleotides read TGTGCCAGCAGCCCCCGGGACAGGGGCCCAGATACGCAGTATTTT. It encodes CASSPRDRGPDTQYF.

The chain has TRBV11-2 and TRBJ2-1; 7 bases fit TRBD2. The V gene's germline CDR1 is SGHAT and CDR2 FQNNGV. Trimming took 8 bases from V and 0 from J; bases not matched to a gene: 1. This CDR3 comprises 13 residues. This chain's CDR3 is CASAGVSYNEQFF. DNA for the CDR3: TGTGCCAGCGCGGGAGTCTCCTACAATGAGCAGTTCTTC.